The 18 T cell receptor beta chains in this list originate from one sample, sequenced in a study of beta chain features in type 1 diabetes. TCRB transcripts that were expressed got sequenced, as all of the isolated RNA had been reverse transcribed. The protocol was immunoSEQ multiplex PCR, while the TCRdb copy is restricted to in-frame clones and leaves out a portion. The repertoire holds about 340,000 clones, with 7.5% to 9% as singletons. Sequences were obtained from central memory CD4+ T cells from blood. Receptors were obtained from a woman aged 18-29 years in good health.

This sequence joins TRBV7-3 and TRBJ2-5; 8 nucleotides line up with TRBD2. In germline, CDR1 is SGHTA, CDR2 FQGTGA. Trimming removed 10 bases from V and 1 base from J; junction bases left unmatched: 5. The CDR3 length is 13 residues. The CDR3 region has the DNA TGTGCCACTCCGAGCGGGAGCCAAGAGACCCAGTACTTC. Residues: CATPSGSQETQYF. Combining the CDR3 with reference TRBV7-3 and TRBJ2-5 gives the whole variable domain GAGVSQTPSNKVTEKGKYVELRCDPISGHTALYWYRQSLGQGPEFLIYFQGTGAADDSGLPNDRFFAVRPEGSVSTLKIQRTERGDSAVYLCATPSGSQETQYFGPGTRLLVL.

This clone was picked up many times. The CDR3, as DNA: TGTGCCAGCAGCCAAGGGGCCTTGCGGGAGACCCAGTACTTC. This sequence encodes CASSQGALRETQYF. The rearrangement links TRBV14 to TRBJ2-5, with D unclear. The germline V gene has CDR1 SGHDN and CDR2 FVKESK. The CDR3 is 14 amino acids. The V and J ends lost 1 base and 5 bases respectively, with 11 bases between them.

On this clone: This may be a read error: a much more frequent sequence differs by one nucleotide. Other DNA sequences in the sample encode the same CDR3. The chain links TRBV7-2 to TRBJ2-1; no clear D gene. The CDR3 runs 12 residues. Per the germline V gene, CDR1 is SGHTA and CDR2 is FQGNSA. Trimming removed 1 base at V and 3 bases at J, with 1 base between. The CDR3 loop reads CASSLGYNEQFF. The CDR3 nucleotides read TGTGCCAGCAGCTTAGGCTACAATGAGCAGTTCTTC.

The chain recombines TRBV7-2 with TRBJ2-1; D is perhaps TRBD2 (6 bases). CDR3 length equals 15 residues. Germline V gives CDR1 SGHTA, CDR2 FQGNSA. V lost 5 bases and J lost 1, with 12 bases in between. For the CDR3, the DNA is TGTGCCAGCAGCATTAGCGGAGCGTCCTACAATGAGCAGTTCTTC. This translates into CASSISGASYNEQFF.

The CDR3 region has the DNA TGTGCCACCAGCAGATCTAGGGGGCGAGGCAATGAGCAGTTCTTC. This gives the protein CATSRSRGRGNEQFF. The gene calls are TRBV15 and TRBJ2-1, with 7 bases aligning to TRBD1. Trimming took 2 bases from V and 6 from J; bases not matched to a gene: 7. The germline gives CDR1 LNHNV, CDR2 YYDKDF (reference sequence). The CDR3 length is 15 residues.

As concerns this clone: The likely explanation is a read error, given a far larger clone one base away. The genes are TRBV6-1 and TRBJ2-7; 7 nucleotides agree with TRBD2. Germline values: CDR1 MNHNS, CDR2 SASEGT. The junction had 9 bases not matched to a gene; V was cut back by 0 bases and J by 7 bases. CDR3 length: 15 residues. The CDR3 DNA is TGTGCCAGCAGTGAAGCTGGCGGGAGAGGCGATGAGCAGTACTTC. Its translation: CASSEAGGRGDEQYF.

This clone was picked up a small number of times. Here the CDR3 reads CASTNLQDGTYEQYF. CDR3 nucleotides: TGTGCCAGCACTAACCTCCAGGACGGGACCTACGAGCAGTACTTC. This chain links TRBV7-6 with TRBJ2-7; the D gene is possibly TRBD2 (5 bases). The CDR3 is 15 amino acids. Trimming removed 7 bases at V and 2 bases at J, with 18 bases between. Germline V lookup: CDR1 SGHVS, CDR2 FNYEAQ.

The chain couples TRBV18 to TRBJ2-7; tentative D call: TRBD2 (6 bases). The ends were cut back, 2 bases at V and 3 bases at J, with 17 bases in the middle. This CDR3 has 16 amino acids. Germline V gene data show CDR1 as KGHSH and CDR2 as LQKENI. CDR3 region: CASSPDTPSGVYEQYF. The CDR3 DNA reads TGTGCCAGCTCACCAGATACCCCTTCGGGAGTCTACGAGCAGTACTTC.

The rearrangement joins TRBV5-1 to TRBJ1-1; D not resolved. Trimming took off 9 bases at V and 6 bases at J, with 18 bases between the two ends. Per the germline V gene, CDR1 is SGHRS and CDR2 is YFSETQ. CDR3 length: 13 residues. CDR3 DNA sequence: TGCGCCACCTCAACGCCGGGGTTCCCTGAAGCTTTCTTT. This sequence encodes CATSTPGFPEAFF.

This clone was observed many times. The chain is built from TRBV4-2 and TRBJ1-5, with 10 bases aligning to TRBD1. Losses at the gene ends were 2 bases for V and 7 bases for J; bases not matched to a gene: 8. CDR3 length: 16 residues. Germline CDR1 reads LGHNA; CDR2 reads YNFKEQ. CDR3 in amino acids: CASSQRPGQGNQPQHF. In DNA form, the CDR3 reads TGTGCCAGCAGCCAAAGACCGGGACAGGGGAACCAGCCCCAGCATTTT.

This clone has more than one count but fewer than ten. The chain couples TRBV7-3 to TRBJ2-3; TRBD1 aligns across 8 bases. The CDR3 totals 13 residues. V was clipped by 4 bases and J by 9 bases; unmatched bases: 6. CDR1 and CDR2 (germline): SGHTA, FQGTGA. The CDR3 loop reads CASSSSDRGTQYF. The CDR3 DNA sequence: TGTGCCAGCAGCTCCTCCGACAGGGGAACGCAGTATTTT. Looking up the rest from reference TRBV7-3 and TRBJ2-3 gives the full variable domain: GAGVSQTPSNKVTEKGKYVELRCDPISGHTALYWYRQSLGQGPEFLIYFQGTGAADDSGLPNDRFFAVRPEGSVSTLKIQRTERGDSAVYLCASSSSDRGTQYFGPGTRLTVL.

CDR3 sequence reads: CASSREQGTIIVQFF. The CDR3 nucleotides read TGTGCCAGCTCACGGGAACAGGGTACAATAATTGTGCAGTTCTTC. The V gene is TRBV18, the J gene TRBJ2-1; TRBD1 is a possible D gene (6 bases). Between the trimmed V and J ends, which lost 4 bases and 12 bases, there was a span of 22 bases. The CDR3 is 15 amino acids. Per the germline V gene, CDR1 is KGHSH and CDR2 is LQKENI.

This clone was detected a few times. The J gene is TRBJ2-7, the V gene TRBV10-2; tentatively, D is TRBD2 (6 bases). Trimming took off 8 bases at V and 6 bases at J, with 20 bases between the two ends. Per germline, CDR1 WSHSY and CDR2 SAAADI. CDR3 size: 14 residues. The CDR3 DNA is TGCGCCAGCGGGGGAGGCAGCCCATCCCTCGAGCAGTACTTC. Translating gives CASGGGSPSLEQYF.

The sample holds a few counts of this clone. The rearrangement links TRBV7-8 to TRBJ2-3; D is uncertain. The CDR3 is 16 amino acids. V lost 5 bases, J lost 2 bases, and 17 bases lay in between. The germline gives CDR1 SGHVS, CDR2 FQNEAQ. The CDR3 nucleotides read TGTGCCAGCAGCCTCCTAGTTTCCCTTAACACAGATACGCAGTATTTT. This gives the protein CASSLLVSLNTDTQYF.

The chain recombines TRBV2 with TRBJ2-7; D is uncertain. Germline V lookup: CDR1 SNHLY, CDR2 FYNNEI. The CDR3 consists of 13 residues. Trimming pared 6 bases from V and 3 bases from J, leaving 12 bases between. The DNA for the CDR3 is TGTGCCAGCAGCTTGATGGATAACTACGAGCAGTACTTC. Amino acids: CASSLMDNYEQYF. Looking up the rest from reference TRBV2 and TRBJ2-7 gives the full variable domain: EPEVTQTPSHQVTQMGQEVILRCVPISNHLYFYWYRQILGQKVEFLVSFYNNEISEKSEIFDDQFSVERPDGSNFTLKIRSTKLEDSAMYFCASSLMDNYEQYFGPGTRLTVT.

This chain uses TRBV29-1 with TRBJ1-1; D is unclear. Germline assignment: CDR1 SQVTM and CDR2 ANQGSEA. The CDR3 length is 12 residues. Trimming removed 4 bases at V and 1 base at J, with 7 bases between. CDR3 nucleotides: TGCAGCGTTGCTCGCTCGAACACTGAAGCTTTCTTT. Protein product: CSVARSNTEAFF.

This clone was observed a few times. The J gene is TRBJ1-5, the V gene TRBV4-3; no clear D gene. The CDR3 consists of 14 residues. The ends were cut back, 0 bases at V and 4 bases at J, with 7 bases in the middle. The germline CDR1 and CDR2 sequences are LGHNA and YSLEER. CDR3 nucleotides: TGCGCCAGCAGCCAAGAAACCTTGAATCAGCCCCAGCATTTT. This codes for CASSQETLNQPQHF.

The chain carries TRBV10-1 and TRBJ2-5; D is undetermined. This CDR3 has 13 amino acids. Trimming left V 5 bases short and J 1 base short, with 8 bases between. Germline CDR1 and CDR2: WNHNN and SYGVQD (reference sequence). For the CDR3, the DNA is TGCGCCAGCAGTTTTAACAGCCAAGAGACCCAGTACTTC. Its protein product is CASSFNSQETQYF.